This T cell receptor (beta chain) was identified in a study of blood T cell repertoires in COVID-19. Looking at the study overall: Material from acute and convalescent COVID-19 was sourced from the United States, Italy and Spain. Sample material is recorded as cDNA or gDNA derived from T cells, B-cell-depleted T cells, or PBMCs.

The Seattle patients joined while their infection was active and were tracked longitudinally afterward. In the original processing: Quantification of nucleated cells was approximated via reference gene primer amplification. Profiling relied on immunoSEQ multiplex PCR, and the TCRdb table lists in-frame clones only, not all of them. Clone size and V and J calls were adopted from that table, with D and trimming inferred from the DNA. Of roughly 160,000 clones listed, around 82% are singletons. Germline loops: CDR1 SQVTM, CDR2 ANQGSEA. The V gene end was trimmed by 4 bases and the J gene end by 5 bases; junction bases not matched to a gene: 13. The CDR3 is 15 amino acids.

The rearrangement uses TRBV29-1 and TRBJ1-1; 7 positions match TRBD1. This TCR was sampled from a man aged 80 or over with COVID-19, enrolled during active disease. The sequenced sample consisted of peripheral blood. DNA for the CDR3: TGCAGCGTTGCCCCTGCTACAGGGGTTGGGACTGAAGCTTTCTTT. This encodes CSVAPATGVGTEAFF. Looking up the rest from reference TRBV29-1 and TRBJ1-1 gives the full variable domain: SAVISQKPSRDICQRGTSLTIQCQVDSQVTMMFWYRQQPGQSLTLIATANQGSEATYESGFVIDKFPISRPNLTFSTLTVSNMSPEDSSIYLCSVAPATGVGTEAFFGQGTRLTVV.